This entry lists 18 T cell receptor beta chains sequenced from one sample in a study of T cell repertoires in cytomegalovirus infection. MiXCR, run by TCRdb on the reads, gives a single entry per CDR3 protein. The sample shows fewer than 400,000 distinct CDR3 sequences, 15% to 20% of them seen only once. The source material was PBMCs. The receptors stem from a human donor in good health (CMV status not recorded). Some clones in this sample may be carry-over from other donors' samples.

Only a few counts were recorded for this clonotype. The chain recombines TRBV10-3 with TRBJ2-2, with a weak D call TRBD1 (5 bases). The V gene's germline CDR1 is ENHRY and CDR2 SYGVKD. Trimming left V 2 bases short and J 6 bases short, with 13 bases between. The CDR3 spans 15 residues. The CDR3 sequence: CAISEKAGYPGELFF. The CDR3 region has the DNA TGTGCCATCAGTGAGAAGGCAGGGTACCCCGGGGAGCTGTTTTTT.

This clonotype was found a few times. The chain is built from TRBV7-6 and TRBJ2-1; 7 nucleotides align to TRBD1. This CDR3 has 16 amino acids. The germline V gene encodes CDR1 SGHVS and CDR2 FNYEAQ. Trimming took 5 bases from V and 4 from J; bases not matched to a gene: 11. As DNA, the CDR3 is TGTGCCAGCAGCCTAAAAGGGACAGCCCTTTACAATGAGCAGTTCTTC. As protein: CASSLKGTALYNEQFF.

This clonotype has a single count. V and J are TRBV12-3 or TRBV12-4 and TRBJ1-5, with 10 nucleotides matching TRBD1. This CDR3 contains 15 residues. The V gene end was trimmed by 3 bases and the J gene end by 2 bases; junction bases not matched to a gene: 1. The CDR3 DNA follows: TGTGCCAGCAGTTTTGGGACAGGGGGCAATCAGCCCCAGCATTTT. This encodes CASSFGTGGNQPQHF.

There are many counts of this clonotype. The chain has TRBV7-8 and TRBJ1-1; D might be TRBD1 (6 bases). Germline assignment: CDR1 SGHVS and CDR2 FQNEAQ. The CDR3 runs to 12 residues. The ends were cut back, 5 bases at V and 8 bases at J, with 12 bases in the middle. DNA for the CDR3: TGTGCCAGCAGCCCCTGGACAGCCGAAGCTTTCTTT. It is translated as CASSPWTAEAFF.

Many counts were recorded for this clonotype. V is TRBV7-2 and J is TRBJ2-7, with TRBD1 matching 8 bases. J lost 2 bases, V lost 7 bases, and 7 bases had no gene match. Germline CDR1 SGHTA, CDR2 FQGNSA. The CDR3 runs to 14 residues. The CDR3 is CASTPGTGAYEQYF. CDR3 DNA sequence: TGTGCCAGCACCCCCGGGACAGGAGCCTACGAGCAGTACTTC.

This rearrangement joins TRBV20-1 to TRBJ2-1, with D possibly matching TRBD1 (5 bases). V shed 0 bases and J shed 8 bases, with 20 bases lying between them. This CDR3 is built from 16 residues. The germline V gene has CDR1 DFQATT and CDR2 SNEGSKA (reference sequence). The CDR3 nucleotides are TGCAGTGCTAGAGACGCCTCAGGGCCCTCGGGCTATGAGCAGTTCTTC. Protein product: CSARDASGPSGYEQFF.

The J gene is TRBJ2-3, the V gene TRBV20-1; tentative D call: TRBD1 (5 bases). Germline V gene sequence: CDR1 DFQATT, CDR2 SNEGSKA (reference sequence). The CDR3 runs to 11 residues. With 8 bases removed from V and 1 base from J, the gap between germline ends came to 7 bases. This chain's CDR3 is CSTGRTDTQYF. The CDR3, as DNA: TGCAGTACAGGCCGCACAGATACGCAGTATTTT.

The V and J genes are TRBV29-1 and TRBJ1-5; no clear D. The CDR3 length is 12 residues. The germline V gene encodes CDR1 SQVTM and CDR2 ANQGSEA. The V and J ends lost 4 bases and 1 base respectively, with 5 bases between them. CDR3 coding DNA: TGCAGCGTTGGTGTGAGCAATCAGCCCCAGCATTTT. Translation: CSVGVSNQPQHF. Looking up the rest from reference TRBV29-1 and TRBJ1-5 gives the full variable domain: SAVISQKPSRDICQRGTSLTIQCQVDSQVTMMFWYRQQPGQSLTLIATANQGSEATYESGFVIDKFPISRPNLTFSTLTVSNMSPEDSSIYLCSVGVSNQPQHFGDGTRLSIL.

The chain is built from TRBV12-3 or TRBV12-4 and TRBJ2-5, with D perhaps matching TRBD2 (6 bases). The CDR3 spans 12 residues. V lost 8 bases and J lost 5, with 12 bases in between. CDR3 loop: CASASSDETQYF. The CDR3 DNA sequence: TGTGCCAGCGCTTCTAGCGACGAGACCCAGTACTTC.

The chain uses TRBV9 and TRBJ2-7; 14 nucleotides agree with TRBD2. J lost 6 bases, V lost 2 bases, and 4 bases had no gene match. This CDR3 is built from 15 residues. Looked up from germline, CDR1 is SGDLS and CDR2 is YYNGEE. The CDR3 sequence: CASSVRTSGRSEQYF. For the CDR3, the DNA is TGTGCCAGCAGCGTCCGGACTAGCGGGAGGTCCGAGCAGTACTTC.

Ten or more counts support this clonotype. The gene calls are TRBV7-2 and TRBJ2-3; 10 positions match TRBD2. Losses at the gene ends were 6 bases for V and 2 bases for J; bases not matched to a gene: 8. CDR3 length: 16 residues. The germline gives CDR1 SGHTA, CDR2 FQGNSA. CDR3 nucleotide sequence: TGTGCCAGCAGGGGGTTAGCGGGGGGATCCACAGATACGCAGTATTTT. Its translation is CASRGLAGGSTDTQYF.

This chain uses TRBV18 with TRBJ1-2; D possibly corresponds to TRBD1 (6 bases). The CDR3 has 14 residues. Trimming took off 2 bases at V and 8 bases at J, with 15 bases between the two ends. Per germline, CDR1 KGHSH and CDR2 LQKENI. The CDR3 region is CASSPGTSDGGYTF. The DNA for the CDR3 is TGTGCCAGCTCACCAGGGACATCCGATGGCGGCTACACCTTC.

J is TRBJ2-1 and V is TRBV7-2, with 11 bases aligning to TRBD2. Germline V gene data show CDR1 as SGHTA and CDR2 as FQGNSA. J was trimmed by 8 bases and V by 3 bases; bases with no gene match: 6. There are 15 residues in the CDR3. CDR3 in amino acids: CASSFSGRAFHEQFF. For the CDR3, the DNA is TGTGCCAGCAGCTTTAGCGGGAGGGCATTTCATGAGCAGTTCTTC.

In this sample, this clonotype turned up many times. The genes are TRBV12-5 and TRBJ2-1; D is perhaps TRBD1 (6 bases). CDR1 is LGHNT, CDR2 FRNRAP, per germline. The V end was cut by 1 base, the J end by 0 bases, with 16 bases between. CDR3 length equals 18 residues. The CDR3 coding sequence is TGTGCTAGTGGTTTGGGCCTTAGACAGGAGCTCTCCTACAATGAGCAGTTCTTC. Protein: CASGLGLRQELSYNEQFF.

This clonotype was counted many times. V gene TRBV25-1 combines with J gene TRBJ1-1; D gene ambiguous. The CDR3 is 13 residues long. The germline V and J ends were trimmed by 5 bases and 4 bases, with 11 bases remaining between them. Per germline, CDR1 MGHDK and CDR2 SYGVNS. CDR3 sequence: CASSWMGSTEAFF. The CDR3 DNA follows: TGTGCCAGCAGTTGGATGGGGAGCACTGAAGCTTTCTTT.

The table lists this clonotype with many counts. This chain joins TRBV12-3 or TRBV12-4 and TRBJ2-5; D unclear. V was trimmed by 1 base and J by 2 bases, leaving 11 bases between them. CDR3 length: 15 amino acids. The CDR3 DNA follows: TGTGCCAGCAGTTTAGACGGAGCCCTACAAGAGACCCAGTACTTC. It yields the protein CASSLDGALQETQYF.

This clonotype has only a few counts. Here the CDR3 DNA reads TGTGCCAGCAGTGGACAGTTTACGCAGTATTTT. Its translation: CASSGQFTQYF. The rearrangement links TRBV2 to TRBJ2-3, with D maybe TRBD1 (5 bases). The V end lost 4 bases, the J end lost 8 bases, and 7 bases lay between the germline ends. The CDR3 sequence is 11 residues long. CDR1 and CDR2 from the germline V gene are SNHLY and FYNNEI.

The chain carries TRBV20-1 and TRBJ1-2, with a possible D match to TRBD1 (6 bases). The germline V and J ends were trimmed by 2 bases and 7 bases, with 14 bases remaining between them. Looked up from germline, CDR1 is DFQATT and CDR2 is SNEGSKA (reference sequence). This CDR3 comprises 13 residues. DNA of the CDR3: TGCAGTGCTAGACAACAGGGCCCAGGTGGCTACACCTTC. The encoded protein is CSARQQGPGGYTF.